Described below is a single T cell receptor (beta chain) sequence and its context. Primers used in a second PCR of roughly 6 to 12 cycles were a sample-barcoded 5' primer and a J-beta primer mix. Each CDR3 protein gets one entry after TCRdb re-called the 5' RACE reads with MiXCR. The data contain 650,000 to 1,000,000 distinct CDR3 sequences, roughly 35% of them singletons. This record comes from a study of blood T cells in healthy people across ages. Source material: blood. This receptor was identified in a man younger than 35 in good health.

The CDR3, as DNA: TGTGCCAGCAGCCCCGCCCCTAGGAAGTACAATGAGCAGTACTTC. Translated, it gives CASSPAPRKYNEQYF. The rearrangement uses TRBV7-2 and TRBJ2-7; D not resolved. The CDR3 runs to 15 residues. CDR1 is SGHTA and CDR2 is FQGNSA in the germline V gene. V was pared by 5 bases and J by 7 bases, with 21 bases between.